What follows is one T cell receptor (beta chain) and its context. What it recognizes is unknown. Incorporated into the TCR beta cDNA libraries were unique molecular identifiers, which served to reduce PCR and sequencing biases. When about 0.95 to 10 million T cells were used, they gave roughly 500,000 cDNA molecules. TCRdb fed the PCR reads into MiXCR, producing one record per CDR3 protein. Here the sample spans around 770,000 distinct CDR3 sequences, more than 45% being singletons. CDR3 length: 15 amino acids. The germline V and J ends were trimmed by 3 bases and 4 bases, with 10 bases remaining between them. Germline-derived CDR1 and CDR2 are MNHNS and SASEGT. This sample was included in a study of post-analysis software for immune sequencing data. Whole-study context: Disease courses included relapsing-remitting, secondary progressive and progressive-relapsing multiple sclerosis.

Study-wide points: Patients carried roughly 5 TRBV segments more frequently than controls did, and TRBV5-6, TRBV5-1 and TRBV20-1 were among them. Controls' normalized Chao1 diversity significantly exceeded that of multiple sclerosis patients.

The sequencing input was blood. The origin of this receptor is a girl between 10 and 17 years old with multiple sclerosis. The chain joins TRBV6-1 to TRBJ1-6; possibly TRBD1 for D (6 bases). Here the CDR3 reads CASSDPTGYNSPLHF. The CDR3 DNA sequence: TGTGCCAGCAGTGATCCTACAGGGTATAATTCACCCCTCCACTTT.